What follows are 27 T cell receptor beta chains derived from one specimen sequenced in a study of CD8+ T cells in alopecia areata. RNA extraction was followed by reverse transcription into cDNA, which acted as the sequencing template. TCRdb's table, derived via immunoSEQ multiplex PCR, lists solely in-frame clones and lacks some. The repertoire consists of under 130,000 clones, with 85% to 90% occurring once and the leading ten covering around 10%. Treatment noted: oral pan-JAK inhibitor, 5-10 mg twice daily. The sample was CD8+ T cells sorted from blood, taken around week 34, from a patient treated with tofacitinib. The receptors here all came from a human donor with alopecia areata.

The chain combines TRBV7-9 with TRBJ2-7; 10 nucleotides align to TRBD2. CDR1 and CDR2 from the germline V gene are SEHNR and FQNEAQ (reference sequence). V shed 4 bases and J 4 bases; nucleotides not matched to a gene: 7. This CDR3 region has 15 residues. The CDR3 is CASSSKLAGRYEQYF. In nucleotides, the CDR3 is TGTGCCAGCAGCTCGAAACTAGCGGGGAGATACGAGCAGTACTTC.

This clone was seen more than once but under ten times. The chain couples TRBV29-1 to TRBJ2-7; D is possibly TRBD1 (5 bases). Germline CDR1 is SQVTM and CDR2 is ANQGSEA. Trimming left V 0 bases short and J 2 bases short, with 17 bases between. The CDR3 runs to 16 residues. The CDR3 reads CSVEDPTQGITYEQYF. CDR3 bases: TGCAGCGTTGAAGATCCTACCCAGGGAATCACCTACGAGCAGTACTTC.

This chain joins TRBV7-9 and TRBJ1-4; 8 bases match TRBD1. V was pared by 4 bases and J by 5 bases, with 3 bases of the junction left unmatched. The germline V gene has CDR1 SEHNR and CDR2 FQNEAQ (reference sequence). This CDR3 is built from 14 residues. Here the CDR3 reads CASSWGQANEKLFF. The CDR3 DNA reads TGTGCCAGCAGCTGGGGACAGGCAAATGAAAAACTGTTTTTT.

The chain links TRBV7-9 to TRBJ2-3; 10 nucleotides align to TRBD2. Trimming cost V 6 bases and J 1 base; bases outside gene matches: 4. CDR3 size: 15 residues. Germline CDR1 is SEHNR and CDR2 is FQNEAQ (reference sequence). This CDR3 is CASSRGTSGTDTQYF. Here the CDR3 DNA reads TGTGCCAGCAGTCGCGGGACTAGCGGCACAGATACGCAGTATTTT. Using reference TRBV7-9 and TRBJ2-3 for the parts outside the CDR3, the full variable domain is DTGVSQNPRHKITKRGQNVTFRCDPISEHNRLYWYRQTLGQGPEFLTYFQNEAQLEKSRLLSDRFSAERPKGSFSTLEIQRTEQGDSAMYLCASSRGTSGTDTQYFGPGTRLTVL.

V and J are TRBV9 and TRBJ1-1; the D is unclear. CDR3 length equals 13 residues. The germline CDR1 and CDR2 sequences are SGDLS and YYNGEE. With 0 bases removed from V and 10 bases from J, the gap between germline ends came to 13 bases. The CDR3 nucleotides read TGTGCCAGCAGCGTAGCTTCCAATATCGTAGCTTTCTTT. Protein: CASSVASNIVAFF.

The rearrangement uses TRBV5-1 and TRBJ2-7, with D perhaps TRBD1 or TRBD2 (5 bases each). V dropped 4 bases and J dropped 2 bases, with 16 bases sitting between them. This CDR3 has 15 amino acids. The germline V gene encodes CDR1 SGHRS and CDR2 YFSETQ. The CDR3 nucleotides read TGCGCCAGCAGCCTTCCGGGACGGAATCCCTACGAGCAGTACTTC. It yields the protein CASSLPGRNPYEQYF.

The J gene is TRBJ2-1, the V gene TRBV7-9; 8 bases fit TRBD1. V lost 5 bases, J lost 5 bases, and 11 bases stayed unmatched. Germline V gene data show CDR1 as SEHNR and CDR2 as FQNEAQ (reference sequence). The CDR3 loop spans 16 amino acids. CDR3 DNA sequence: TGTGCCAGCAGCCCAGGGGGCTTAGGGACGAACAATGAGCAGTTCTTC. It translates to CASSPGGLGTNNEQFF.

V and J are TRBV13 and TRBJ2-1; the D gene is possibly TRBD2 (5 bases). CDR1 is PRHDT and CDR2 is FYEKMQ in the germline V gene (reference sequence). The V and J ends lost 5 bases and 0 bases respectively, with 14 bases between them. CDR3 length equals 16 residues. The CDR3 DNA is TGTGCCAGCAGCACGCAAGCGGATAGCTCCTACAATGAGCAGTTCTTC. Translation gives CASSTQADSSYNEQFF.

The J gene is TRBJ2-1, the V gene TRBV11-1; 12 positions match TRBD1. The trim removed 5 bases at V and 10 bases at J, leaving 9 bases unmatched. Looked up from germline, CDR1 is SGHAT and CDR2 is FQDESV (reference sequence). This CDR3 has 15 residues. The CDR3 region has the DNA TGTGCCAGCAGCCGGGACAGGGGGCTTCTTGGGGAGCAGTTCTTC. As protein: CASSRDRGLLGEQFF.

The rearrangement joins TRBV7-9 to TRBJ2-2; 10 nucleotides agree with TRBD2. Germline V gene data show CDR1 as SEHNR and CDR2 as FQNEAQ (reference sequence). The CDR3 runs to 15 residues. Trimming cost V 5 bases and J 5 bases; bases outside gene matches: 5. The CDR3 DNA reads as TGTGCCAGCAGCCTACCGGGACTAGCGACCGGGGAGCTGTTTTTT. This translates into CASSLPGLATGELFF.

The genes are TRBV29-1 and TRBJ1-1; D is perhaps TRBD1 (6 bases). The CDR3 runs to 12 residues. V was pared by 4 bases and J by 4 bases, with 10 bases between. Germline V gene sequence: CDR1 SQVTM, CDR2 ANQGSEA. In nucleotides, the CDR3 is TGCAGCGTTGGGGACACCTTCACTGAAGCTTTCTTT. This translates into CSVGDTFTEAFF.

The rearrangement uses TRBV29-1 and TRBJ2-7; D gene ambiguous. With 0 bases removed from V and 7 bases from J, the gap between germline ends came to 10 bases. Germline CDR1 is SQVTM and CDR2 is ANQGSEA. CDR3 size: 12 residues. CDR3 amino acids: CSVEDDLPEQYF. As DNA, the CDR3 is TGCAGCGTTGAAGATGATCTCCCAGAGCAGTACTTC.

This sequence joins TRBV6-6 and TRBJ2-7, with 9 nucleotides matching TRBD2. Germline values: CDR1 MNHNY, CDR2 SVGAGI (reference sequence). V lost 6 bases to trimming and J lost 5 bases; unmatched junction nucleotides: 11. The CDR3 has 15 residues. The CDR3 DNA is TGTGCCAGCAGAGATGCGGGAGGGTTCCCTAACGAGCAGTACTTC. This translates into CASRDAGGFPNEQYF.

This sequence joins TRBV7-9 and TRBJ2-5; D is unclear. Germline CDR1 reads SEHNR; CDR2 reads FQNEAQ (reference sequence). This CDR3 contains 15 residues. The V end was cut by 5 bases, the J end by 0 bases, with 13 bases between. As DNA, the CDR3 is TGTGCCAGCAGCACTTCCGACAAGGACCAAGAGACCCAGTACTTC. Translation gives CASSTSDKDQETQYF.

This chain joins TRBV28 and TRBJ2-5, with no clear D. The germline V gene encodes CDR1 MDHEN and CDR2 SYDVKM. There are 14 residues in the CDR3. V lost 1 base and J 1 base, leaving 7 bases between the germline ends. CDR3 sequence: CASSLSPGQETQYF. The DNA of the CDR3 is TGTGCCAGCAGTTTATCCCCAGGCCAAGAGACCCAGTACTTC.

J is TRBJ1-1 and V is TRBV9; D perhaps matches TRBD1 (6 bases). The CDR3 runs 15 residues. V was cut by 0 bases and J by 5 bases, with 14 bases left in between. Per the germline V gene, CDR1 is SGDLS and CDR2 is YYNGEE. CDR3 loop: CASSVGGGVRTEAFF. The CDR3 nucleotides read TGTGCCAGCAGCGTAGGGGGGGGCGTTAGGACTGAAGCTTTCTTT. The variable domain in full, completed from reference TRBV9 and TRBJ1-1, reads DSGVTQTPKHLITATGQRVTLRCSPRSGDLSVYWYQQSLDQGLQFLIQYYNGEERAKGNILERFSAQQFPDLHSELNLSSLELGDSALYFCASSVGGGVRTEAFFGQGTRLTVV.

The V gene is TRBV5-1, the J gene TRBJ2-2; TRBD1 matches 7 bases. Germline V gene data show CDR1 as SGHRS and CDR2 as YFSETQ. The length of the CDR3 is 15 residues. J gave up 4 bases and V 1 base, and 4 bases lay outside the gene matches. The CDR3 DNA reads TGCGCCAGCAGCTTGAGGGGACAGTTCACCGGGGAGCTGTTTTTT. Protein product: CASSLRGQFTGELFF.

CDR3 loop: CASNTGAGQPQHF. CDR3 coding DNA: TGTGCCAGCAACACAGGGGCCGGGCAGCCCCAGCATTTT. The rearrangement uses TRBV6-1 and TRBJ1-5; 7 nucleotides align to TRBD1. The germline V gene encodes CDR1 MNHNS and CDR2 SASEGT. The CDR3 extends over 13 amino acids. Unmatched junction bases numbered 7, after V lost 7 bases and J lost 7 bases.

The chain links TRBV29-1 to TRBJ2-5; 12 positions agree with TRBD2. The germline V gene has CDR1 SQVTM and CDR2 ANQGSEA. V lost 8 bases and J lost 4; bases outside the gene matches: 5. The CDR3 totals 13 residues. In DNA form, the CDR3 reads TGCAGCCAGACTAGCGGGAGCGGAGAGACCCAGTACTTC. Residues: CSQTSGSGETQYF.

This chain links TRBV2 with TRBJ1-1; 7 nucleotides match TRBD1. The length of the CDR3 is 13 residues. Trimming took 8 bases from V and 0 from J; bases not matched to a gene: 3. Germline V gene lookup returns CDR1 SNHLY and CDR2 FYNNEI. For the CDR3, the DNA is TGTGCCAGCCAGGACAGGATGAACACTGAAGCTTTCTTT. Its translation is CASQDRMNTEAFF.

The chain combines TRBV7-2 with TRBJ2-2; D is undetermined. The V gene lost 5 bases and the J gene lost 3 bases, with 4 bases spanning the gap. This CDR3 spans 12 amino acids. Per germline, CDR1 SGHTA and CDR2 FQGNSA. The DNA for the CDR3 is TGTGCCAGCAGCCCATACACCGGGGAGCTGTTTTTT. The encoded protein is CASSPYTGELFF.

The rearrangement joins TRBV25-1 to TRBJ1-5, with D uncertain. The CDR3 covers 13 residues. CDR1 is MGHDK and CDR2 is SYGVNS in the germline V gene. Trimming took off 2 bases at V and 0 bases at J, with 2 bases between the two ends. CDR3 loop: CASSESSNQPQHF. CDR3 nucleotide sequence: TGTGCCAGCAGTGAAAGTAGCAATCAGCCCCAGCATTTT.

This clone was seen a few times. The chain uses TRBV11-2 and TRBJ2-7, with D tentatively TRBD2 (6 bases). V lost 1 base, J lost 5 bases, and 9 bases lay in between. Germline CDR1 is SGHAT and CDR2 is FQNNGV. CDR3 length: 13 amino acids. The CDR3 nucleotides are TGTGCCAGCAGCTTAGTCCGGGGGAACGAGCAGTACTTC. Protein sequence: CASSLVRGNEQYF.

This sequence joins TRBV29-1 and TRBJ2-1, with D unresolved. The CDR3 has 12 residues. The ends were cut back, 2 bases at V and 2 bases at J, with 4 bases in the middle. Germline assignment: CDR1 SQVTM and CDR2 ANQGSEA. CDR3 sequence: CSVEWTYNEQFF. The DNA of the CDR3 is TGCAGCGTTGAATGGACCTACAATGAGCAGTTCTTC.

The chain links TRBV7-9 to TRBJ2-7; weak D call: TRBD1 (5 bases). The ends were cut back, 5 bases at V and 4 bases at J, with 12 bases in the middle. The CDR3 runs 13 residues. The germline V gene has CDR1 SEHNR and CDR2 FQNEAQ (reference sequence). The CDR3 nucleotides are TGTGCCAGCAGCCCCGTCGGACATTACGAGCAGTACTTC. Protein sequence: CASSPVGHYEQYF.

The chain uses TRBV7-8 and TRBJ2-7, with unresolved D. CDR3 size: 15 residues. Germline V CDR1 and CDR2: SGHVS, FQNEAQ. V was cut by 4 bases and J by 2 bases, with 15 bases left in between. The CDR3 reads CASSSEGQPAYEQYF. DNA for the CDR3: TGTGCCAGCAGCTCCGAAGGGCAGCCAGCCTACGAGCAGTACTTC.

The chain carries TRBV5-4 and TRBJ2-3; D is perhaps TRBD1 or TRBD2 (5 bases each). Germline V CDR1 and CDR2: SGHNT, YYREEE (reference sequence). The CDR3 has 15 amino acids. V was shortened by 6 bases and J by 0 bases, with 14 bases between the two germline ends. The CDR3 coding sequence is TGTGCCAGCAAGGCCGGGACGGAAAGCACAGATACGCAGTATTTT. Translated, it gives CASKAGTESTDTQYF.